This T cell receptor beta chain was profiled in a study of blood T cell repertoires in COVID-19. J lost 3 bases, V lost 1 base, and 2 bases had no gene match. There are 14 residues in the CDR3. Germline assignment: CDR1 SQVTM and CDR2 ANQGSEA. Here immunoSEQ multiplex PCR was the method, and the copy in TCRdb shows in-frame clones only, minus some. Here the sample spans roughly 380,000 clones, about 91% being singletons. This clone was detected only once. The sequenced sample consisted of peripheral blood. The clonotype was recovered from a woman in her 40s with COVID-19, enrolled during active disease. V gene TRBV29-1 combines with J gene TRBJ1-4, with 7 bases matching TRBD1. The CDR3 sequence: CSVEGGTANEKLFF. The DNA for the CDR3 is TGCAGCGTTGAAGGCGGGACAGCTAATGAAAAACTGTTTTTT. The whole variable domain, remainder taken from reference TRBV29-1 and TRBJ1-4, is SAVISQKPSRDICQRGTSLTIQCQVDSQVTMMFWYRQQPGQSLTLIATANQGSEATYESGFVIDKFPISRPNLTFSTLTVSNMSPEDSSIYLCSVEGGTANEKLFFGSGTQLSVL.